Below, 10 T cell receptor beta chains from the same sample are listed, as sequenced in a study of PD-1 blockade in classical Hodgkin lymphoma. TCRdb's table, derived via immunoSEQ multiplex PCR, lists solely in-frame clones and lacks some. Of around 50,000 clones listed, roughly 80% are singletons. Described time point: cycle 4 day 1 (C4D1), after more than five weeks of nivolumab. Exposure to brentuximab vedotin varied, and each patient had relapsed following autologous stem cell transplantation. The sequenced sample was peripheral blood mononuclear cells (PBMCs), obtained before the fourth cycle of nivolumab. Source of these receptors: a human donor with classical Hodgkin lymphoma.

This rearrangement joins TRBV27 to TRBJ2-5, with TRBD2 matching over 8 bases. V gave up 6 bases and J gave up 5 bases; unmatched junction bases: 14. This CDR3 is 16 amino acids long. CDR1 and CDR2 from the germline V gene are MNHEY and SMNVEV (reference sequence). In nucleotides, the CDR3 is TGTGCCAGCAGACCCCCTGGCGGGGGGTTTTCGGAGACCCAGTACTTC. It specifies CASRPPGGGFSETQYF.

The chain recombines TRBV27 with TRBJ2-7; D could derive from TRBD1 or TRBD2 (5 bases each). The CDR3 consists of 13 residues. Germline loops: CDR1 MNHEY, CDR2 SMNVEV (reference sequence). Between the trimmed V and J ends, which lost 0 bases and 6 bases, there was a span of 9 bases. CDR3 in amino acids: CASSLSLGVEQYF. In DNA form, the CDR3 reads TGTGCCAGCAGTTTATCGTTGGGGGTCGAGCAGTACTTC.

The chain employs TRBV27 and TRBJ2-1; the D gene could be TRBD1 or TRBD2 (5 bases each). Germline V lookup: CDR1 MNHEY, CDR2 SMNVEV (reference sequence). This CDR3 has 12 amino acids. V was cut by 0 bases and J by 9 bases, with 6 bases left in between. The CDR3 loop is CASSLSGVEQFF. For the CDR3, the DNA is TGTGCCAGCAGTTTATCGGGGGTTGAGCAGTTCTTC.

The genes are TRBV7-2 and TRBJ2-4; D is possibly TRBD1 or TRBD2 (5 bases each). Germline CDR1 SGHTA, CDR2 FQGNSA. This CDR3 region has 13 residues. V was pared by 8 bases and J by 5 bases, with 13 bases between. CDR3 sequence reads: CASGLGAQNIQYF. CDR3 DNA: TGTGCCAGCGGCCTCGGGGCCCAAAACATTCAGTACTTC.

This clone has more than one count but fewer than ten. This chain links TRBV19 with TRBJ1-5, with 7 nucleotides matching TRBD1. The CDR3 has 15 residues. Trimming removed 4 bases from V and 0 bases from J; junction bases left unmatched: 3. Germline-derived CDR1 and CDR2 are LNHDA and SQIVND (reference sequence). The CDR3 DNA is TGTGCCAGTAGTAGGGGACAGCATAGCAATCAGCCCCAGCATTTT. Translation gives CASSRGQHSNQPQHF. The variable domain in full, completed from reference TRBV19 and TRBJ1-5, reads DGGITQSPKYLFRKEGQNVTLSCEQNLNHDAMYWYRQDPGQGLRLIYYSQIVNDFQKGDIAEGYSVSREKKESFPLTVTSAQKNPTAFYLCASSRGQHSNQPQHFGDGTRLSIL.

This clone has more than one count but fewer than ten. The chain couples TRBV27 to TRBJ2-7; 10 bases are a match to TRBD2. With V trimmed by 4 bases and J by 4 bases, 4 bases remained unmatched. The CDR3 has 14 amino acids. Germline V gene lookup returns CDR1 MNHEY and CDR2 SMNVEV (reference sequence). CDR3 in DNA: TGTGCCAGCAGTTCTAGCGGGAGTAGATACGAGCAGTACTTC. It codes for CASSSSGSRYEQYF.

The gene calls are TRBV2 and TRBJ2-5, with D tentatively TRBD1 (6 bases). V lost 5 bases and J 11 bases, leaving 27 bases between the germline ends. The CDR3 is 16 residues long. Germline V gene data show CDR1 as SNHLY and CDR2 as FYNNEI. The CDR3 sequence: CASSPQGSGVGGQQYF. The CDR3 coding sequence is TGTGCCAGCAGTCCCCAGGGGTCCGGAGTTGGGGGCCAGCAGTACTTC.

This clone was seen only a few times. V is TRBV27 and J is TRBJ2-2; D remains unclear. Germline V gene sequence: CDR1 MNHEY, CDR2 SMNVEV (reference sequence). Deletions cut 3 bases from V and 0 bases from J, with 5 bases between. CDR3 length: 14 amino acids. CDR3 sequence: CASSLGTNTGELFF. CDR3 coding DNA: TGTGCCAGCAGTTTGGGAACGAACACCGGGGAGCTGTTTTTT.

The chain uses TRBV4-1 and TRBJ2-1; weak D call: TRBD1 (7 bases). CDR3 length: 17 residues. Germline values: CDR1 MGHRA, CDR2 YSYEKL. Between the trimmed V and J ends, which lost 2 bases and 9 bases, there was a span of 23 bases. The CDR3 DNA reads as TGCGCCAGCAGCCAAAGATGGACAGGAGGTGGAGGGGGTGAGCAGTTCTTC. Translating gives CASSQRWTGGGGGEQFF.

This clone appeared a few times. Its ends do not fully match the called genes, so a read error is possible. This chain links TRBV6-5 with TRBJ1-4, with D unclear. Germline V gene sequence: CDR1 MNHEY, CDR2 SVGAGI. The CDR3 loop spans 14 amino acids. The CDR3 nucleotides are TGTGCCAGCAGAACCGCGTTCACTAGTGAAAAACTGTTTTTT. It yields the protein CASRTAFTSEKLFF.